This T cell receptor (beta chain) emerged from a study of blood T cell repertoires in COVID-19. This clone was counted between two and nine times. Germline values: CDR1 SGHVS, CDR2 FQNEAQ. The CDR3 consists of 12 residues. V lost 4 bases and J lost 6, with 10 bases in between. Produced via immunoSEQ multiplex PCR; TCRdb's table is partial and in-frame only. The table records some 250,000 clones, approximately 83% of them present only once. Sequencing used PBMCs or T cells enriched from blood (not recorded which). The source is a woman in her forties or fifties who had recovered from COVID-19. The rearrangement links TRBV7-8 to TRBJ2-7, with D unresolved. CDR3 in amino acids: CASSSPQLEQYF. CDR3 nucleotides: TGTGCCAGCAGCTCCCCCCAACTCGAGCAGTACTTC.